This section outlines one TCR beta chain sequence together with its context. What antigen it recognizes has not been identified. No per-base quality is available; no much larger clone lies one base away. Library construction relied on the immunoSEQ multiplex PCR assay. Under the source paper's analysis protocol: Richness and clonality were used to summarize the repertoires, and clones that significantly expanded or contracted between pre- and post-therapy samples were identified. What TCRdb holds here is the immuneACCESS table cut down to in-frame rearrangements. Part of the clones is not present; checked against another copy, under half of the missing clones reflect an unresolved V gene, and the others are unexplained. V, J and clone size were drawn from that table, and D and trimming were deduced from the DNA. The sample profile shows 30,000 or so clones; roughly 90% of them were found once. The ten largest clones take up roughly 2% of the sample.

Trimming removed 3 bases from V and 3 bases from J, leaving 12 bases between the germline ends. The germline V gene encodes CDR1 SEHNR and CDR2 FQNEAQ (reference sequence). From the cysteine up to the phenylalanine, the CDR3 has a length of 14 residues. Only the CDR3 region is kept as DNA, spanning 42 bases read in frame from base 1. The intended sense of this specimen's time point label: at surgical resection after neoadjuvant nivolumab +/- ipilimumab. Samples were obtained from the phase 2 randomized NEOSTAR trial, in which neoadjuvant nivolumab or nivolumab plus ipilimumab followed by surgery was tested in operable NSCLC. The sample comes from a study of neoadjuvant nivolumab and ipilimumab in lung cancer (dated by TCRdb to the early 2020s). About the full investigation: Nivolumab was given at 3 mg/kg intravenously on days 1, 15 and 29, and the combination arm added ipilimumab 1 mg/kg on day 1 only. The primary endpoint of the trial was the rate of major pathologic response (MPR) in the intention-to-treat population of each study arm. The trial treated approximately 46 patients with operable NSCLC: 23 were randomized to nivolumab monotherapy and about 20 to nivolumab plus ipilimumab. TCR repertoires were compared between pretherapy (baseline) peripheral blood and tumors resected at surgery after neoadjuvant immune checkpoint blockade. Matched pretherapy and resected tumor pairs were analyzed for seven patients, of whom four received nivolumab and three received nivolumab plus ipilimumab. Overall study results and their limits: A small number of samples underwent TCR sequencing. Greater TCR richness and clonality were observed in resected tumors than in tumor-adjacent uninvolved lung, and increases were observed in more dual-therapy-treated tumors. No significant correlation was found between TCR clonality and pathologic tumor regression, and only a single major-pathologic-response sample was available for the analysis of TCR clonality versus pathologic tumor regression. TCR richness in pretherapy blood showed a positive correlation with richness in tumors resected after neoadjuvant therapy (Spearman R ≈ 0.78). Tumor T-cell richness and clonality rose from pretherapy to surgery in three of three dual-therapy tumors but in only two of four nivolumab-treated tumors.

This TCR derives from an adult with non-small cell lung cancer. The chain links TRBV7-9 with TRBJ2-7, and possibly TRBD2, on 5 matching bases. Specimen: peripheral blood, collected after neoadjuvant nivolumab, alone or with ipilimumab, at or shortly before surgery. The CDR3 in this case is CASSFSEAGYEQYF. Read as DNA, the sequence is TGTGCCAGCAGCTTTTCGGAGGCCGGCTACGAGCAGTACTTC.